The sequence of this TCR beta chain was determined in a study of blood T cell repertoires in COVID-19. About the study: Specimens from acute and convalescent COVID-19 originated in the United States, Italy and Spain. Sources were T cells, B-cell-depleted T cells, or PBMCs; the material itself was cDNA or gDNA.

Participants, about 18 to 89 years old, spanned under 30 US areas. Allocation to cohorts depended on clinical history reported by the participants. In this sample, this clone turned up a few times. The method was immunoSEQ multiplex PCR; TCRdb's version includes in-frame clones alone and lacks a portion of them. The sample carries 150,000 to 200,000 clones, around four fifths recorded once. Germline V CDR1 and CDR2: LGHDT, YNNKEL (reference sequence). The trim removed 10 bases at V and 5 bases at J, leaving 18 bases unmatched. This CDR3 spans 16 amino acids. Sequencing was done on a sample of PBMCs or T cells enriched from blood (not recorded which). This sequence originates from an older man who had been exposed to COVID-19. V gene TRBV3-1 (or the pseudogene TRBV3-2) combines with J gene TRBJ2-7, with 9 bases aligning to TRBD1. The CDR3 bases are TGTGCCAAGCCGGGACAGGGTACAGCCGCTCGAGACGAGCAGTACTTC. Translation gives CAKPGQGTAARDEQYF.